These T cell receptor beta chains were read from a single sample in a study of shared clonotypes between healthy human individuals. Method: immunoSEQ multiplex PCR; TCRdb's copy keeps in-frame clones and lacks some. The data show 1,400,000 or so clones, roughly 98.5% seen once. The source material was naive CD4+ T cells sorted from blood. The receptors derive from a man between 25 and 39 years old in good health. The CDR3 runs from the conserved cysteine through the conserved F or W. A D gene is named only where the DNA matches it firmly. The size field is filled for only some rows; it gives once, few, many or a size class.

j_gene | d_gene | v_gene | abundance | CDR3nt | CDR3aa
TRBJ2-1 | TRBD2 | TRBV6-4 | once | TGTGCCAGCAGTGATAGTGCGGGAGGCGTGGATGAGCAGTTCTTC | CASSDSAGGVDEQFF
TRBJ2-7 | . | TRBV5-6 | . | TGTGCCAGCAGCTTGTCGTATTACGAGCAGTACTTC | CASSLSYYEQYF
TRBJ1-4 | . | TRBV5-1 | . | TGCGCCAGCAGCTTGGTAGGCAATAATGAAAAACTGTTTTTT | CASSLVGNNEKLFF
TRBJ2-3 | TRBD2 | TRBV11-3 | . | TGTGCCAGCAGCTTAGGGGGTCTAGCGGAGAATACGCAGTATTTT | CASSLGGLAENTQYF
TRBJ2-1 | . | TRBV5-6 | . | TGTGCCAGCAGCTTAGGGAGAACCCCCTCCTACAATGAGCAGTTCTTC | CASSLGRTPSYNEQFF
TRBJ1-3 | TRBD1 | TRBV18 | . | TGTGCCAGCTCACCGTGGACAGGGGCAGACTCTGGAAACACCATATATTTT | CASSPWTGADSGNTIYF
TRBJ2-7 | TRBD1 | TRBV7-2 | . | TGTGCCAGCAGCCAAGGGACAGGACCCTACGAGCAGTACTTC | CASSQGTGPYEQYF
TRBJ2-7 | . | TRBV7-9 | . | TGTGCCAGCAGCTTAGTACTAACCTACGAGCAGTACTTC | CASSLVLTYEQYF
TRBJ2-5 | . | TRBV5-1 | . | TGCGCCAGCAGCTCCTCGGGACTCCGGTACCAAGAGACCCAGTACTTC | CASSSSGLRYQETQYF
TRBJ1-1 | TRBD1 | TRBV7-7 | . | TGTGCTAGCAGCTCCGGGACAGGGGGGGCCAGGAACACTGAAGCTTTCTTT | CASSSGTGGARNTEAFF
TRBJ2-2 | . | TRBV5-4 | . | TGTGCCAGCACCTCAGGGATGGCAGGGAGCACCGGGGAGCTGTTTTTT | CASTSGMAGSTGELFF
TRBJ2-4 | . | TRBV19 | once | TGTGCCAGTAGTATATATCCAGCGCTAGCCAAAAACATTCAGTACTTC | CASSIYPALAKNIQYF
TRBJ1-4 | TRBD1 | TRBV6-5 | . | TGTGCCAGCAGACTCGACAGGGTCCAGGAAAAACTGTTTTTT | CASRLDRVQEKLFF
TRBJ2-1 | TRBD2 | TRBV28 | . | TGTGCCAGCAGTTATTCTAGCGGAAACTCCTACAATGAGCAGTTCTTC | CASSYSSGNSYNEQFF
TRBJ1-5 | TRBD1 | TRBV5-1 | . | TGCGCCAGCAGCTGGGGGGGACAGACCAATCAGCCCCAGCATTTT | CASSWGGQTNQPQHF
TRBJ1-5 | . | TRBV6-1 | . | TGTGCCAGCAGTCTAGGGGAAGGATATGGTCAGCCCCAGCATTTT | CASSLGEGYGQPQHF
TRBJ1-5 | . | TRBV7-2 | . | TGTGCCAGCAGCTTAGCCCCTAGCAATCAGCCCCAGCATTTT | CASSLAPSNQPQHF
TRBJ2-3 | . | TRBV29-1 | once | TGCAGCGTAGGGCTACGGTTCACAGATACGCAGTATTTT | CSVGLRFTDTQYF
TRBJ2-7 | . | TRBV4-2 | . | TGTGCCAGCAGCTCCAGCCATAGCGAGCAGTACTTC | CASSSSHSEQYF